A single sample gave rise to the 9 T cell receptor beta chains below, sequenced in a study of sequential checkpoint blockade in melanoma. Treatment specified: randomized to nivolumab then ipilimumab (arm A) or the reverse (arm B). Some clones are missing from TCRdb's copy, which holds only in-frame ones; the method was immunoSEQ multiplex PCR. Here the sample spans some 9,000 clones, around 71% being singletons. The sample was CD8+ T cells sorted from blood (inferred from file names), taken from a patient given nivolumab and ipilimumab in sequence. The source of these receptors is a human donor with melanoma.

The rearrangement links TRBV5-6 to TRBJ2-4; TRBD2 aligns across 8 bases. Germline lookup yields CDR1 SGHDT and CDR2 YYEEEE. CDR3 length equals 16 residues. Trimming cost V 3 bases and J 0 bases; bases outside gene matches: 5. CDR3 nucleotides: TGTGCCAGCAGCTCTGGCGGGGGGCTAGCCAAAAACATTCAGTACTTC. Translated: CASSSGGGLAKNIQYF.

The gene calls are TRBV6-5 and TRBJ2-7; D uncertain. The V end was cut by 2 bases, the J end by 2 bases, with 10 bases between. Germline loops: CDR1 MNHEY, CDR2 SVGAGI. CDR3 size: 14 residues. In DNA form, the CDR3 reads TGTGCCAGCAGTTACGGTTTCAGTACCTACGAGCAGTACTTC. It codes for CASSYGFSTYEQYF.

The rearrangement joins TRBV5-4 to TRBJ2-3; 9 positions match TRBD1. The germline V gene encodes CDR1 SGHNT and CDR2 YYREEE (reference sequence). With 2 bases clipped from V and 0 bases from J, the junction kept 4 bases outside the gene matches. The CDR3 extends over 16 amino acids. CDR3 coding DNA: TGTGCCAGCAGCTTTAGGACAGGGGCTAGCACAGATACGCAGTATTTT. Translating gives CASSFRTGASTDTQYF.

This rearrangement joins TRBV27 to TRBJ2-7; 9 bases align to TRBD1. Germline assignment: CDR1 MNHEY and CDR2 SMNVEV (reference sequence). The CDR3 runs to 14 residues. J gave up 4 bases and V 0 bases, and 1 base lay outside the gene matches. CDR3 nucleotide sequence: TGTGCCAGCAGTTTATCTGGGACAGGGTACGAGCAGTACTTC. Translated, it gives CASSLSGTGYEQYF.

This clone has a handful of counts. This chain joins TRBV4-3 and TRBJ1-4; D unclear. Germline assignment: CDR1 LGHNA and CDR2 YSLEER. The CDR3 has 15 residues. V lost 0 bases and J lost 0, with 5 bases in between. The CDR3 spells CASSQDIATNEKLFF. Here the CDR3 DNA reads TGCGCCAGCAGCCAAGACATTGCAACTAATGAAAAACTGTTTTTT.

The chain carries TRBV4-3 and TRBJ2-6; D possibly corresponds to TRBD1 (5 bases). Germline CDR1 and CDR2: LGHNA and YSLEER. The CDR3 sequence is 19 residues long. Deletions cut 4 bases from V and 0 bases from J, with 19 bases between. The CDR3 spells CASSLDFSQGSSGANVLTF. Written as DNA, the CDR3 is TGCGCCAGCAGCCTAGACTTTAGCCAGGGCAGCTCTGGGGCCAACGTCCTGACTTTC.

The chain employs TRBV9 and TRBJ2-2; 9 nucleotides match TRBD1. Trimming cost V 4 bases and J 5 bases; bases outside gene matches: 6. The CDR3 runs to 15 residues. CDR1 SGDLS and CDR2 YYNGEE come from the germline V gene. CDR3 sequence reads: CASSPGTGRTGELFF. DNA of the CDR3: TGTGCCAGCAGCCCCGGGACAGGGAGAACCGGGGAGCTGTTTTTT.

The chain carries TRBV25-1 and TRBJ2-7; D is ambiguous. The germline V gene has CDR1 MGHDK and CDR2 SYGVNS. V lost 3 bases, J lost 1 base, and 4 bases lay in between. The CDR3 length is 12 residues. As DNA, the CDR3 is TGTGCCAGCAGTGATATATCCTACGAGCAGTACTTC. Its translation: CASSDISYEQYF.

The V gene is TRBV4-1, the J gene TRBJ2-4; D might be TRBD2 (8 bases). The length of the CDR3 is 17 residues. Germline CDR1 and CDR2: MGHRA and YSYEKL. Trimming took 0 bases from V and 6 from J, leaving 18 bases between them. CDR3 sequence reads: CASSQELGLGGRNIQYF. CDR3 DNA sequence: TGCGCCAGCAGCCAAGAGTTGGGACTAGGGGGCAGAAACATTCAGTACTTC.